The 10 T cell receptor beta chains below all came from one sample that was sequenced in a study of blood T cells in healthy people across ages. PCR was performed a second time for about 7 to 11 cycles using a sample-barcoded 5' primer and a J-beta primer mix. One entry per CDR3 protein, called by TCRdb with MiXCR from the 5' RACE reads. The sample carries just under 900,000 distinct CDR3 sequences, under 35% recorded once. Material for sequencing was blood. The receptors shown here come from a woman older than 75 in good health.

The chain is built from TRBV6-1 and TRBJ2-3; D unresolved. Germline CDR1 and CDR2: MNHNS and SASEGT. The CDR3 is 14 amino acids. V shed 2 bases and J shed 2 bases, with 8 bases lying between them. The CDR3 loop is CASSELGTTDTQYF. CDR3 coding DNA: TGTGCCAGCAGTGAATTGGGAACCACAGATACGCAGTATTTT.

This clonotype was recorded a few times. The genes are TRBV7-2 and TRBJ2-5; tentatively, D is TRBD2 (5 bases). In germline, CDR1 is SGHTA, CDR2 FQGNSA. This CDR3 contains 16 residues. V was trimmed by 5 bases and J by 2 bases, leaving 18 bases between them. Written as DNA, the CDR3 is TGTGCCAGCAGCCCCCTGGGGAGAGTGACTCAAGAGACCCAGTACTTC. Protein product: CASSPLGRVTQETQYF.

This clonotype was recorded only once. This chain uses TRBV20-1 with TRBJ1-1; TRBD1 matches at 9 bases. This CDR3 has 13 residues. Germline CDR1 reads DFQATT; CDR2 reads SNEGSKA (reference sequence). This CDR3 is CGSQGQGNTEAFF. CDR3 sequence (DNA): TGCGGAAGCCAGGGACAGGGGAACACTGAAGCTTTCTTT.

This clonotype was seen repeatedly, ten times or more. The J gene is TRBJ2-4, the V gene TRBV7-2; unclear D gene. Trimming stripped 5 bases from V and 6 bases from J, with 5 bases between. Germline values: CDR1 SGHTA, CDR2 FQGNSA. The CDR3 sequence is 11 residues long. The CDR3 protein is CASSQGNIQYF. CDR3 DNA sequence: TGTGCCAGCAGCCAAGGAAACATTCAGTACTTC.

There are many counts of this clonotype. The rearrangement joins TRBV5-1 to TRBJ2-5; 7 bases are a match to TRBD1. V lost 4 bases and J lost 4; bases outside the gene matches: 10. The CDR3 length is 15 residues. Germline CDR1 is SGHRS and CDR2 is YFSETQ. The CDR3 loop is CASSPGGQGVETQYF. In nucleotides, the CDR3 is TGCGCCAGCAGCCCTGGAGGTCAGGGGGTAGAGACCCAGTACTTC.

This clonotype showed up many times. V and J are TRBV4-3 and TRBJ2-5; D could derive from TRBD1 or TRBD2 (5 bases each). The CDR3 has 17 amino acids. V lost 2 bases to trimming and J lost 2 bases, with 18 bases between them. Germline CDR1 reads LGHNA; CDR2 reads YSLEER. CDR3 coding DNA: TGCGCCAGCAGCCAAACTTATCCGGGACCGGGGCAAGAGACCCAGTACTTC. Its protein is CASSQTYPGPGQETQYF.

As concerns this clonotype: This may be a read error, as it is one base from a much larger clone. This chain uses TRBV20-1 with TRBJ2-3; 7 bases map to TRBD2. This CDR3 region has 14 residues. In germline, CDR1 is DFQATT, CDR2 SNEGSKA (reference sequence). The V and J ends lost 3 bases and 1 base, in that order; junction bases with no gene match: 4. The CDR3: CSARAAGCTDTQYF. CDR3 DNA sequence: TGCAGTGCTAGGGCAGCGGGGTGCACAGATACGCAGTATTTT.

The table lists this clonotype with a few counts. The V gene is TRBV9, the J gene TRBJ2-5; TRBD1 aligns across 8 bases. V lost 2 bases and J lost 7; bases outside the gene matches: 7. This CDR3 is 14 amino acids long. CDR1 and CDR2 from the germline V gene are SGDLS and YYNGEE. For the CDR3, the DNA is TGTGCCAGCAGCGTGGACAGGGTGGTGGGGACCCAGTACTTC. Protein: CASSVDRVVGTQYF.

V is TRBV7-6 and J is TRBJ1-4; D call uncertain. The CDR3 covers 14 residues. CDR1 is SGHVS and CDR2 is FNYEAQ in the germline V gene. Trimming left V 3 bases short and J 0 bases short, with 5 bases between. In DNA, the CDR3 is TGTGCCAGCAGCTTGGATCCAACTAATGAAAAACTGTTTTTT. It codes for CASSLDPTNEKLFF.

This clonotype was observed many times. The chain carries TRBV6-2 or TRBV6-3 and TRBJ2-1; weak D call: TRBD2 (6 bases). The ends were cut back, 7 bases at V and 4 bases at J, with 17 bases in the middle. Germline CDR1 and CDR2: MNHEY and SVGEGT. The CDR3 consists of 15 residues. The CDR3 region has the DNA TGTGCCAGCACTAAAACGCGGGGTCTTTACAATGAGCAGTTCTTC. Amino acid sequence: CASTKTRGLYNEQFF.